The present T cell receptor (beta chain) was sequenced within a study of OX40 agonist ivuxolimab in advanced cancers. TCRdb's table, derived via immunoSEQ multiplex PCR, lists solely in-frame clones and lacks some. The sample has about 82,000 clones; roughly 85% are singletons. With 3 bases clipped from V and 1 base from J, the junction kept 7 bases outside the gene matches. CDR3 size: 16 residues. Germline-derived CDR1 and CDR2 are SGHRS and YFSETQ. The chain combines TRBV5-1 with TRBJ1-1; the match to TRBD1 covers 9 bases. Source: CD4+ or CD8+ T cells sorted from blood, taken in a trial of the OX40 agonist ivuxolimab. The origin of this receptor is an adult with an advanced solid tumor such as melanoma, head and neck, liver or kidney cancer. CDR3 protein: CASSSGGTGPNTEAFF. The CDR3 coding sequence is TGCGCCAGCAGCTCGGGGGGGACAGGGCCGAACACTGAAGCTTTCTTT.